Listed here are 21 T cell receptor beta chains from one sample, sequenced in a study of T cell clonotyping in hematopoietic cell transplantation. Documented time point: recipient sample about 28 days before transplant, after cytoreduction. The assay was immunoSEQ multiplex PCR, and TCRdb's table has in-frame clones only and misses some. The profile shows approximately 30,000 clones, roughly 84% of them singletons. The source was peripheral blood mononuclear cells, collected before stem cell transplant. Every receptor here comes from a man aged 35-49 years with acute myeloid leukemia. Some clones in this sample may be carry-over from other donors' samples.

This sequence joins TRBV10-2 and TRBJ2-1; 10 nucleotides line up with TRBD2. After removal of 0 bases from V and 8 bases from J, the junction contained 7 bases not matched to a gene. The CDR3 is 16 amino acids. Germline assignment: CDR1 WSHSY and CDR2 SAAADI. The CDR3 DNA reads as TGCGCCAGCAGTGAGTCGGCTAGCGGGAGTAACCATGAGCAGTTCTTC. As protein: CASSESASGSNHEQFF.

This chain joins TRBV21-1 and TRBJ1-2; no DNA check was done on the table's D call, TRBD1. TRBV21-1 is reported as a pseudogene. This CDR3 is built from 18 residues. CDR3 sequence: CASSKPDLRVRSRYGYTF. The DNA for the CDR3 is TGTGCCAGCAGCAAACCCGATCTCAGGGTACGATCTCGCTATGGCTACACCTTC.

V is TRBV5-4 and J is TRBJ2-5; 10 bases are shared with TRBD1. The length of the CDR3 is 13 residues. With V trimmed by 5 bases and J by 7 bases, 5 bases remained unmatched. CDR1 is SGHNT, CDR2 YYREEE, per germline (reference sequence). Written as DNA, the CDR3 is TGTGCCAGCAGGGGGACAGGGGATGTGACCCAGTACTTC. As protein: CASRGTGDVTQYF.

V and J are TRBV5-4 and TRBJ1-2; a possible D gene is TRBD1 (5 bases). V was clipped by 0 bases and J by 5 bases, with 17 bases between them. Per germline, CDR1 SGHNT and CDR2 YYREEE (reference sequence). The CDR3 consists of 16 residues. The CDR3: CASSLGEGTGAYGYTF. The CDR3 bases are TGTGCCAGCAGCTTGGGTGAGGGGACCGGGGCGTATGGCTACACCTTC.

The DNA of the CDR3 is TGTGCCAGCAGCTTAACTAGTTCCTACGAGCAGTACTTC. This translates into CASSLTSSYEQYF. J is TRBJ2-7 and V is TRBV5-4, with D possibly matching TRBD2 (5 bases). This CDR3 has 13 residues. The germline CDR1 and CDR2 sequences are SGHNT and YYREEE (reference sequence). Trimming stripped 2 bases from V and 1 base from J, with 7 bases between. Variable domain in full (rest from reference TRBV5-4 and TRBJ2-7): ETGVTQSPTHLIKTRGQQVTLRCSSQSGHNTVSWYQQALGQGPQFIFQYYREEENGRGNFPPRFSGLQFPNYSSELNVNALELDDSALYLCASSLTSSYEQYFGPGTRLTVT.

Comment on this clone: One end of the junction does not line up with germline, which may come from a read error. The CDR3 DNA follows: TGTGCCAGCAGCCTAGGGACGGCGATCTATAACTATGGCTACACCTTC. Amino acids: CASSLGTAIYNYGYTF. The chain links TRBV13 to TRBJ1-2, with D tentatively TRBD1 (5 bases). The CDR3 runs 16 residues. CDR1 PRHDT and CDR2 FYEKMQ come from the germline V gene (reference sequence). The full variable domain, rest sourced from reference TRBV13 and TRBJ1-2, is AAGVIQSPRHLIKEKRETATLKCYPIPRHDTVYWYQQGPGQDPQFLISFYEKMQSDKGSIPDRFSAQQFSDYHSELNMSSLELGDSALYFCASSLGTAIYNYGYTFGSGTRLTVV.

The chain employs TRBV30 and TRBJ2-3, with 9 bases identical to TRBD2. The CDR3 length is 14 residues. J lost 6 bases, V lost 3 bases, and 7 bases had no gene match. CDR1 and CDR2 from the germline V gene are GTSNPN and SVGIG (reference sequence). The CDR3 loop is CAWRWSSGADTQYF. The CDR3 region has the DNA TGTGCCTGGAGATGGTCTAGCGGGGCCGATACGCAGTATTTT. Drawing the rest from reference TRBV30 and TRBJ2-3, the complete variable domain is SQTIHQWPATLVQPVGSPLSLECTVEGTSNPNLYWYRQAAGRGLQLLFYSVGIGQISSEVPQNLSASRPQDRQFILSSKKLLLSDSGFYLCAWRWSSGADTQYFGPGTRLTVL.

The CDR3 sequence is CASSLGSGNAYGYTF. DNA of the CDR3: TGCGCCAGCAGCTTGGGCTCAGGGAATGCCTATGGCTACACCTTC. This sequence joins TRBV5-1 and TRBJ1-2, with D possibly TRBD1 on 5 matching bases. The CDR3 contains 15 residues. V lost 0 bases, J lost 4 bases, and 13 bases lay in between. CDR1 and CDR2 (germline): SGHRS, YFSETQ.

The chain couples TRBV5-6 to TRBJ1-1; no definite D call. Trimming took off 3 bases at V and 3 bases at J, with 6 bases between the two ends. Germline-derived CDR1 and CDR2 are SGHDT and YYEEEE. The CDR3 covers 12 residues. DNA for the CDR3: TGTGCCAGCAGCTACTGGGACACTGAAGCTTTCTTT. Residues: CASSYWDTEAFF. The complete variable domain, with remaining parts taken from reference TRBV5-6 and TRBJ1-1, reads DAGVTQSPTHLIKTRGQQVTLRCSPKSGHDTVSWYQQALGQGPQFIFQYYEEEERQRGNFPDRFSGHQFPNYSSELNVNALLLGDSALYLCASSYWDTEAFFGQGTRLTVV.

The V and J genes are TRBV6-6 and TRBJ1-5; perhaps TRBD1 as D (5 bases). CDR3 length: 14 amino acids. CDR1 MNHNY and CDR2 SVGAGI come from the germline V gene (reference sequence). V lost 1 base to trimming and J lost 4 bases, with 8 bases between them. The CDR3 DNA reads TGTGCCAGCAGTTACTTGACAGAGAATCAGCCCCAGCATTTT. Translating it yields CASSYLTENQPQHF.

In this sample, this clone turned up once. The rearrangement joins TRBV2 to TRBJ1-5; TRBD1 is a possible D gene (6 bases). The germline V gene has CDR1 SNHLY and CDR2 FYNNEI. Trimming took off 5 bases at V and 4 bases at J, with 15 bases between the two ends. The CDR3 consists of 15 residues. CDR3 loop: CASSRQELDNQPQHF. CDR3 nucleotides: TGTGCCAGCAGTCGACAGGAGCTCGATAATCAGCCCCAGCATTTT.

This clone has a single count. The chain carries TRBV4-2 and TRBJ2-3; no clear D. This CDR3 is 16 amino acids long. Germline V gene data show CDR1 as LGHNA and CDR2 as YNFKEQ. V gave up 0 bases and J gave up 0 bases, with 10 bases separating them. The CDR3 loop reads CASSQDITDSTDTQYF. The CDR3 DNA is TGTGCCAGCAGCCAAGATATAACAGACAGCACAGATACGCAGTATTTT.

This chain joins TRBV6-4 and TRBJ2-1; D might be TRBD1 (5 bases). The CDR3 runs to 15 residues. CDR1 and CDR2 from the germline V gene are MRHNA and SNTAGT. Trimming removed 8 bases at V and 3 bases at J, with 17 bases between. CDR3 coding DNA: TGTGCCAGCCAATGGGCAGGGATGAACTACAATGAGCAGTTCTTC. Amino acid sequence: CASQWAGMNYNEQFF.

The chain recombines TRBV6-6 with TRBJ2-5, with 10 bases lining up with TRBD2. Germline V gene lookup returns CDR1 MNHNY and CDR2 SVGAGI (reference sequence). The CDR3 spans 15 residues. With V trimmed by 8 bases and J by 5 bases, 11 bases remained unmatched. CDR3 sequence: CASWSGRADVETQYF. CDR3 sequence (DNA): TGTGCCAGCTGGAGCGGGAGGGCCGACGTTGAGACCCAGTACTTC.

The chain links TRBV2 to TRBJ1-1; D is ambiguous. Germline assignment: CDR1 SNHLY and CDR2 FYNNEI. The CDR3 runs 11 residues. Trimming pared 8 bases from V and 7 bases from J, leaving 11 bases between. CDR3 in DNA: TGTGCCAGCGCTTACGTGGGTGAAGCTTTCTTT. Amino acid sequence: CASAYVGEAFF.

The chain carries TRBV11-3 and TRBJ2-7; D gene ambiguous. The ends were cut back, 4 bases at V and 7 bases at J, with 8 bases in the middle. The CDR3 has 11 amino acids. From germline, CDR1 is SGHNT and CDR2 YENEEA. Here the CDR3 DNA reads TGTGCCAGCAGCTCCCTTGGGGAGCAGTACTTC. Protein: CASSSLGEQYF.

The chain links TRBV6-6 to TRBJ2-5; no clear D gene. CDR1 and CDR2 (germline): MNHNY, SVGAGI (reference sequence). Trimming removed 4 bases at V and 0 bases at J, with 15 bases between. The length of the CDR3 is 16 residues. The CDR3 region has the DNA TGTGCCAGCAGTTTCAACCCGACGACGTACCAAGAGACCCAGTACTTC. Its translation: CASSFNPTTYQETQYF.

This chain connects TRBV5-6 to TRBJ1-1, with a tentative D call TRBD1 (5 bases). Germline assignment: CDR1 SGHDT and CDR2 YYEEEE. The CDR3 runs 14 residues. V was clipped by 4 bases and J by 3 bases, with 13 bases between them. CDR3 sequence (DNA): TGTGCCAGCAGCCTTTGGACACCCGACACTGAAGCTTTCTTT. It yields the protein CASSLWTPDTEAFF.

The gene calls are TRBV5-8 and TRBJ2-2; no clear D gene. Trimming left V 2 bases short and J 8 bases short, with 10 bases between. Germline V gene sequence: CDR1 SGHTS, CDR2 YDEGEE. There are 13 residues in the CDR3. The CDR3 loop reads CASSFVRGGELFF. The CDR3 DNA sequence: TGTGCCAGCAGCTTTGTTAGAGGAGGGGAGCTGTTTTTT. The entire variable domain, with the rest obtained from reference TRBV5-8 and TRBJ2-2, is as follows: EAGVTQSPTHLIKTRGQQATLRCSPISGHTSVYWYQQALGLGLQFLLWYDEGEERNRGNFPPRFSGRQFPNYSSELNVNALELEDSALYLCASSFVRGGELFFGEGSRLTVL.

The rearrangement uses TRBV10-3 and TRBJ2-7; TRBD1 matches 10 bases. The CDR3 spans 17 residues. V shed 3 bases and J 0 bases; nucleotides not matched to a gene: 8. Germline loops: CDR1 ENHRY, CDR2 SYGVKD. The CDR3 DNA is TGTGCCATCAGTGAATCAGGGAGGGACAGGGGCTCCTACGAGCAGTACTTC. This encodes CAISESGRDRGSYEQYF.

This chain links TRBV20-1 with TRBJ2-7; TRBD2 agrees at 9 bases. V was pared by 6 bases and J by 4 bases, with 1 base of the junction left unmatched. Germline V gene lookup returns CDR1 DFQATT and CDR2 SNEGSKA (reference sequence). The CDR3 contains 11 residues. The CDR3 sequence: CSAGLAYEQYF. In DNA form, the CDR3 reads TGCAGTGCAGGACTAGCGTACGAGCAGTACTTC.